This TCR beta chain was identified in a study of blood T cell repertoires in COVID-19. Repertoires were generated with immunoSEQ multiplex PCR, while TCRdb's copy carries only in-frame clones and drops some. The sample shows about 200,000 clones, more than 85% of them seen only once. Germline CDR1 reads SGHNT; CDR2 reads YYREEE (reference sequence). The CDR3 sequence is 15 residues long. V dropped 4 bases and J dropped 4; count of bases not matched to a gene: 5. The sequence came from a man aged 55 to 69 with COVID-19, enrolled during active disease. The sample taken for sequencing was peripheral blood. This chain joins TRBV5-4 and TRBJ2-2, with 9 bases matching TRBD1. CDR3 loop: CASSRDRVGTGELFF. The CDR3 nucleotides read TGTGCCAGCAGCCGGGACAGGGTCGGCACCGGGGAGCTGTTTTTT.